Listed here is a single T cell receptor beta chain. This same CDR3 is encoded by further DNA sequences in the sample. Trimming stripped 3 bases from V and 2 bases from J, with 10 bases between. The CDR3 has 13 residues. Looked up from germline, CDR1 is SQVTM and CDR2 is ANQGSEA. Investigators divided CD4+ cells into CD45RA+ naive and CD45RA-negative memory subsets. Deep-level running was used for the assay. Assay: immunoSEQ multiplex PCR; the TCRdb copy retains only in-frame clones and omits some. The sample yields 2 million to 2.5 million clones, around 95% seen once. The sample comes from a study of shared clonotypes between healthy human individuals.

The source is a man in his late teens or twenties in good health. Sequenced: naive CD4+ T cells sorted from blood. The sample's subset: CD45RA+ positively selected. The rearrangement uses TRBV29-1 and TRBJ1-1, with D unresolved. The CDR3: CSVEGRLNTEAFF. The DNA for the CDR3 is TGCAGCGTTGAGGGCAGATTAAACACTGAAGCTTTCTTT.